The present T cell receptor beta chain was sequenced within a study of identical twins (dated by TCRdb to 2015 to 2016). About the full investigation: The study deep-sequenced TCR alpha and beta repertoires from monozygotic twins, unrelated adults of various ages and cord blood to test whether fetal clonotypes persist. Replicate twin experiments were performed at different times using different library preparation protocols to rule out contamination.

Libraries were built with 5' RACE. Sequencing took place on an Illumina HiSeq 2000. Template switching added a universal primer binding site, and the final cDNA carried a unique molecular identifier that allowed TCR cDNA molecules to be counted accurately. Specific primers in the conserved constant-segment region were used to synthesize first-strand cDNA for the TCR alpha and beta chains. To control for contamination, every cDNA library carried two barcodes: a SMART-Mk sample barcode plus Illumina barcodes. TruSeq adapter sequences along with Illumina sample barcodes were introduced in two successive PCR steps. TCR alpha and beta cDNA libraries were sequenced on the Illumina HiSeq platform with custom primers. For the original study's pipeline: MiGEC was used to process raw reads and extract unique molecular identifiers, and MiXCR was used to find CDR3 positions. Recombination models were inferred per individual with the repgenHMM and IGoR tools using an EM algorithm. The tcR package in R was used for shared clonotype analysis, with sharing normalized by the product of cloneset sizes. To study raw recombination without the effects of thymic and clonal selection, out-of-frame nonproductive sequences were analyzed. TCRdb redid the processing of the public reads, applying fastp at Q25 and MiXCR, and retained in-frame beta chains. Under each unique CDR3 protein, matching rows form one entry showing the most common genes and DNA. None of the V and J calls come from the authors' own analysis; TCRdb made them. Here the sample has about 700,000 distinct CDR3 sequences; around 5.7% occur a single time. Together, the top ten hold around 1.7% of the sample.

Every donor in the study was a healthy Caucasian. Three unrelated non-twin adults were also sequenced: a male aged 18 to 30, a male aged 50 to 60 and a female aged 50 to 60. Using Miltenyi CD45RO+ enrichment and human naive T-cell isolation kits, memory (CD45RO+) and naive T cells were isolated from PBMC. What the authors observed across the whole study: Fewer insertions were carried by abundant cord blood beta clonotypes; a weaker similar trend was observed in young adult naive repertoires, while no such trend was observed in memory repertoires. Out-of-frame TCR alpha sharing in monozygotic twins was systematically underestimated by recombination models, whereas sharing between unrelated individuals was in agreement with the recombination models. Because the same donors could not be followed over many years, the conclusions depended on cross-sectional statistical analysis. Zero-insertion analyses could be partly confounded by invariant T cells such as MAIT and iNKT, although diverse VJ usage argued against such confounding for most clonotypes. Compared with coincidental sharing between unrelated individuals, an excess of low generation-probability sequences was observed among out-of-frame TCR alpha sequences shared between twins. Excess twin sharing in beta out-of-frame sequences was weaker because fewer shared sequences lowered the signal-to-noise ratio.

This clonotype has more than one count but fewer than ten. Its antigen specificity is not known. No clone much larger than this one lies a single base away; base qualities are absent. The sequenced material came from naive T cells sorted from blood. The sample's cell subset or site, from its label and the paper: cells isolated with a human naive T-cell isolation kit. The TCR was taken from a man between 18 and 35 years old in good health.

CDR3 region: CAIKMGAGISTDTQYF. The DNA reads TGTGCCATCAAAATGGGAGCGGGAATTAGCACAGATACGCAGTATTTT. The sequence joins TRBV10-3 to TRBJ2-3; TRBD2 aligns with 7 central bases. The CDR3, from cysteine to phenylalanine, totals 16 residues. Only the CDR3 DNA is retained, 48 bases long and in frame from the first base. Looking up the germline V gene yields CDR1 ENHRY and CDR2 SYGVKD. Trimming leaves V shorter by 7 bases and J shorter by 0 bases, with the junction holding 10 bases beyond the gene matches.